This paragraph reports one T cell receptor (beta chain). There is no known antigen for this receptor. Per-base qualities were not stored, and no clone one base away is much larger. This record belongs to a study of identical twins (dated by TCRdb to the mid-2010s). About the study as a whole: The study deep-sequenced TCR alpha and beta repertoires from monozygotic twins, unrelated adults of various ages and cord blood to test whether fetal clonotypes persist. To rule out contamination, replicate twin experiments were performed at different times with different library preparation protocols.

Here is what the overall study found, with its caveats: Because the same donors could not be followed over many years, conclusions were based on cross-sectional statistical analysis. Fewer insertions were carried by abundant cord blood beta clonotypes, a similar but weaker trend appeared in young adult naive repertoires, and no such trend appeared in memory repertoires. Compared with coincidental sharing between unrelated individuals, out-of-frame TCR alpha sequences shared between twins had an excess of sequences with low generation probability. In beta out-of-frame sequences, excess twin sharing was weaker, because having fewer shared sequences lowered the signal-to-noise ratio. Zero-insertion analyses could be partly confounded by invariant T cells such as MAIT and iNKT, though diverse VJ usage argued against such confounding for most clonotypes. Out-of-frame TCR alpha sharing in monozygotic twins was systematically underestimated by recombination models, whereas sharing between unrelated individuals was in agreement with the recombination models.

V loses 0 bases of germline sequence and J loses 4 bases, and the interval between the two ends is 12 bases. The CDR3 holds 15 amino acids from the cysteine to the phenylalanine. Only the CDR3 part of the read is kept: 45 bases, read in frame from the first base. CDR1 and CDR2 are drawn from the germline V gene: MNHEY, SVGAGI. Every donor was a healthy Caucasian. The twin cohort consisted of three pairs of female monozygotic twins, all aged about 18 to 30 years. Peripheral blood mononuclear cells were the source from which RNA for the TCR libraries was isolated. Libraries were built with 5' RACE. The sequencer listed for this sample is Illumina HiSeq 2000. Template switching added a universal primer binding site, and the final cDNA carried a unique molecular identifier that allowed TCR cDNA molecules to be counted accurately. First-strand cDNA for TCR alpha and beta chains was synthesized from specific primers in the conserved constant-segment region. Each cDNA library was double barcoded, with a SMART-Mk sample barcode plus Illumina barcodes, to control for contamination. TruSeq adapter sequences along with Illumina sample barcodes were introduced in two successive PCR steps. The Illumina HiSeq platform was used with custom primers to sequence TCR alpha and beta cDNA libraries. In the paper's pipeline: Raw reads were processed with MiGEC to extract unique molecular identifiers, and MiXCR was used to determine CDR3 positions. For each individual, recombination models were inferred using an EM algorithm with the repgenHMM and IGoR tools. The tcR package in R was used for shared clonotype analysis, with sharing normalized by the product of cloneset sizes. Out-of-frame nonproductive sequences were analyzed to study raw recombination free of thymic and clonal selection effects. The raw public reads went through TCRdb reprocessing: fastp at Q25, MiXCR clone calling, in-frame beta chains kept. Duplicate CDR3 protein sequences are folded into a single record with the most common DNA and genes. These V and J calls derive from TCRdb rather than the authors' analysis. Here the sample has 500,000 to 650,000 distinct CDR3 sequences; under 8.5% occur a single time. The ten largest clones represent roughly 1.6% of the sample.

The same sample was also used in a study of yellow fever vaccine responses in identical twins. Drawing on the second study: The T cell response to vaccination in identical twins was reported by the authors to appear partly convergent and partly personalized. In the study, vaccine-responding T cell clones were precisely tracked in identical twins.

Sequencing was done on a sample of PBMCs. The TCR was taken from a woman between 18 and 29 years old in good health. Here the chain combines TRBV6-5 and TRBJ1-1; possibly the D gene is TRBD1, per 5 matching bases. The CDR3: CASSYSRQGSTEAFF. The nucleotides are TGTGCCAGCAGTTACTCGAGGCAGGGTAGCACTGAAGCTTTCTTT.